This T cell receptor (beta chain) is drawn from a study of PD-L1 blockade in urothelial cancer. In the study overall: Twenty-five of the 29 patients were men with bladder-origin urothelial cancer. Each blood sample yielded a median of 141,255 T cells.

The germline V gene has CDR1 MGHDK and CDR2 SYGVNS. Trimming cost V 2 bases and J 0 bases, with 16 bases left between them. This CDR3 comprises 18 residues. Sequencing used immunoSEQ multiplex PCR; TCRdb keeps in-frame clones, though not all of them. The data hold more than 65,000 clones, with 75% to 90% observed a single time. Here the sequenced sample was PBMCs, taken around atezolizumab (anti-PD-L1) treatment. The chain is built from TRBV25-1 and TRBJ1-4; D gene unclear. This receptor was obtained from a woman between 70 and 85 years old with urothelial cancer. The CDR3 here is CASSETTAAGATNEKLFF. Here the CDR3 DNA reads TGTGCCAGCAGTGAAACAACAGCGGCCGGTGCAACTAATGAAAAACTGTTTTTT.